This paragraph reports one TCR beta chain. The sample carries other DNA sequences with the same CDR3. The data stem from a study of blood T cell repertoires in COVID-19. V shed 3 bases and J 2 bases; nucleotides not matched to a gene: 1. CDR1 and CDR2 (germline): KGHSH, LQKENI. The CDR3 extends over 16 amino acids. The method was immunoSEQ multiplex PCR; TCRdb's version includes in-frame clones alone and lacks a portion of them. The sample lists about 29,000 clones; 60% to 80% were seen once. The chain recombines TRBV18 with TRBJ2-1; TRBD2 agrees at 13 bases. This TCR came from a woman aged 70-85 years with acute or convalescent COVID-19. Sequencing used peripheral blood. CDR3 sequence (DNA): TGTGCCAGCTCACCCGGACTAGCGGGAGCCTACAATGAGCAGTTCTTC. It codes for CASSPGLAGAYNEQFF.